The rows below give T cell receptor beta chains drawn from one sample of a study of T cells in Graves' hyperthyroidism and ophthalmopathy. MiXCR, run by TCRdb on the multiplex PCR reads, gives a single entry per CDR3 protein. The repertoire holds over 350,000 distinct CDR3 sequences, with around 15% as singletons. Sequencing used blood. These TCRs come from a man aged 18-30 years with Graves' ophthalmopathy. Each CDR3 is given with its conserved first and last residue. The D gene is left open where the match is weak. Not every row has a clone size; where given, it reads once, few, many or a size class.

clone_size	v_call	j_call	d_call	cdr3_aa	cdr3_nt
NA	TRBV28	TRBJ2-1	TRBD1	CASSFGDRRYNEQFF	TGTGCCAGCAGTTTCGGGGACAGGCGTTACAATGAGCAGTTCTTC
NA	TRBV3-1	TRBJ2-7	TRBD2	CASSQSLGGREYEQYF	TGTGCCAGCAGCCAATCGCTTGGAGGGAGGGAATACGAGCAGTACTTC
few	TRBV7-2	TRBJ1-6	TRBD1	CASSQGTGVPLHF	TGTGCCAGCAGCCAGGGGACAGGGGTGCCCCTCCACTTT
many	TRBV20-1	TRBJ2-2	TRBD2	CSARYWEGPDTGELFF	TGCAGTGCTAGATATTGGGAGGGCCCCGACACCGGGGAGCTGTTTTTT
many	TRBV5-1	TRBJ2-3	TRBD1	CASSRGQGNTDTQYF	TGCGCCAGCAGCAGGGGACAGGGAAACACAGATACGCAGTATTTT
few	TRBV5-4	TRBJ2-7	TRBD1	CASAPGQGAYEQYF	TGTGCCAGCGCTCCGGGACAGGGGGCTTACGAGCAGTACTTC
many	TRBV3-1	TRBJ2-7	TRBD1	CASSYRGQGQYF	TGTGCCAGCAGCTACAGGGGGCAAGGGCAGTACTTC
many	TRBV16	TRBJ1-6	NA	CASTPDGQNSPLHF	TGTGCCAGCACCCCGGACGGGCAAAATTCACCCCTCCACTTT
few	TRBV19	TRBJ2-7	NA	CASTSTGVSREQYF	TGTGCCAGTACCTCAACCGGGGTCTCACGGGAGCAGTACTTC
many	TRBV6-4	TRBJ1-1	NA	CASSDPVQTFEAFF	TGTGCCAGCAGTGACCCCGTCCAGACTTTTGAAGCTTTCTTT
many	TRBV4-1	TRBJ2-7	TRBD1	CASSQDQDREFYEQYF	TGCGCCAGCAGCCAAGATCAGGACAGGGAATTCTACGAGCAGTACTTC
few	TRBV20-1	TRBJ2-5	TRBD2	CSNLKERGEETQYF	TGCAGTAATTTAAAAGAGCGGGGGGAAGAGACCCAGTACTTC
many	TRBV11-1	TRBJ1-1	NA	CASSLARYTEAFF	TGTGCCAGCAGCTTAGCTAGGTACACTGAAGCTTTCTTT
NA	TRBV15	TRBJ2-7	TRBD2	CATSRRGGAYEQYF	TGTGCCACCAGCAGACGGGGGGGTGCTTACGAGCAGTACTTC
NA	TRBV7-3	TRBJ2-1	TRBD2	CASSPWTSATNNEQFF	TGTGCCAGCAGCCCCTGGACTAGCGCGACCAACAATGAGCAGTTCTTC
NA	TRBV11-2	TRBJ2-5	NA	CASSFYICSALAGGPETQYF	NA
few	TRBV5-1	TRBJ1-3	NA	CASSLGHLNTIYF	TGCGCCAGCAGCTTGGGACACTTAAACACCATATATTTT
few	TRBV15	TRBJ1-5	NA	CATSRDGEHNQPQHF	TGTGCCACCAGCAGAGATGGGGAACACAATCAGCCCCAGCATTTT
many	TRBV29-1	TRBJ2-7	NA	CSVRPQGYEQYF	TGCAGCGTCCGACCACAGGGCTACGAGCAGTACTTC
many	TRBV10-3	TRBJ2-7	NA	CAISEGDYEQYF	TGTGCCATCAGTGAGGGGGACTACGAGCAGTACTTC
many	TRBV27	TRBJ2-7	NA	CASHGTSFHEQYF	TGTGCCAGTCACGGGACAAGCTTTCACGAGCAGTACTTC
many	TRBV5-1	TRBJ1-5	NA	CASSKDGHSNQPQHF	TGCGCCAGCAGCAAGGACGGACATAGCAATCAGCCCCAGCATTTT
NA	TRBV7-3	TRBJ2-5	TRBD1	CASSYRTGQETQYF	TGTGCCAGCAGCTACCGGACAGGACAAGAGACCCAGTACTTC
NA	TRBV13	TRBJ1-2	TRBD1	CASSLEGQGFFYGYTF	TGTGCCAGCAGCTTGGAGGGACAGGGATTTTTCTATGGCTACACCTTC
many	TRBV28	TRBJ1-2	NA	CASSPWSYGYTF	TGTGCCAGCAGTCCGTGGAGCTATGGCTACACCTTC
NA	TRBV5-5	TRBJ2-6	TRBD1	CASSQGVSGANVLTF	TGTGCCAGCAGCCAGGGGGTATCTGGGGCCAACGTCCTGACTTTC
many	TRBV27	TRBJ1-5	TRBD1	CASSLTGQGIRQPQHF	TGTGCCAGCAGTTTAACCGGACAGGGGATCCGTCAGCCCCAGCATTTT
many	TRBV12-3/TRBV12-4	TRBJ2-1	NA	CASSPTFPGGNEQFF	TGTGCCAGCAGTCCGACTTTTCCTGGGGGCAATGAGCAGTTCTTC
many	TRBV11-2	TRBJ1-1	NA	CASSSRAHMNTEAFF	TGTGCCAGCAGCTCCAGGGCGCACATGAACACTGAAGCTTTCTTT
few	TRBV7-9	TRBJ2-4	NA	CASSMGWELAKNIQYF	TGTGCCAGCAGCATGGGGTGGGAACTAGCCAAAAACATTCAGTACTTC
many	TRBV2	TRBJ1-3	NA	CASSERGAGNTIYF	TGTGCCAGCAGTGAACGGGGGGCTGGAAACACCATATATTTT
few	TRBV30	TRBJ2-3	TRBD2	CAWSGAGGPSDTQYF	TGTGCCTGGAGTGGAGCGGGGGGGCCGTCAGATACGCAGTATTTT
NA	TRBV6-6	TRBJ2-1	NA	CASSYSIEGSTSDSRSSYNEQFF	TGTGCCAGCAGTTACTCGATTGAGGGTTCGACATCCGACAGCAGGAGCTCCTACAATGAGCAGTTCTTC
many	TRBV7-6	TRBJ2-7	NA	CASSLPGSYEQYF	TGTGCCAGCAGCTTACCCGGGTCCTACGAGCAGTACTTC
few	TRBV7-9	TRBJ1-4	NA	CASRTGTIHEKLFF	TGTGCCAGCAGAACCGGGACTATACATGAAAAACTGTTTTTT
NA	TRBV13	TRBJ1-2	NA	CASSSPRVGYTF	TGTGCCAGCAGCTCACCCAGGGTAGGCTACACCTTC
once	TRBV29-1	TRBJ1-2	NA	CSVEPWGYGYTF	TGCAGCGTTGAACCCTGGGGGTATGGCTACACCTTC
NA	TRBV10-2	TRBJ2-1	TRBD2	CASSTGTSVHNEQFF	TGCGCCAGCAGTACCGGGACTAGCGTACACAATGAGCAGTTCTTC
many	TRBV20-1	TRBJ2-1	NA	CSARKLGVSYNEQFF	TGCAGTGCTAGGAAATTAGGGGTGTCCTACAATGAGCAGTTCTTC
many	TRBV18	TRBJ2-7	TRBD2	CASSPMAGGPYEQYF	TGTGCCAGCTCACCAATGGCGGGAGGGCCCTACGAGCAGTACTTC
NA	TRBV19	TRBJ2-1	TRBD2	CASSTTLAGGFNEQFF	TGTGCCAGTAGTACGACCCTAGCGGGAGGGTTCAATGAGCAGTTCTTC
NA	TRBV11-2	TRBJ1-1	NA	CASSLETVAFF	TGTGCCAGCAGTCTCGAGACGGTTGCTTTCTTT
many	TRBV12-3/TRBV12-4	TRBJ1-1	NA	CASTGGTEAFF	TGTGCCAGCACAGGAGGCACTGAAGCTTTCTTT
many	TRBV6-1	TRBJ2-3	TRBD2	CASSPGLAGYTDTQYF	TGTGCCAGCAGTCCCGGACTAGCGGGGTACACAGATACGCAGTATTTT
NA	TRBV7-9	TRBJ2-1	TRBD2	CAGSLGGGSWAYNEQFF	TGTGCCGGCAGCTTAGGCGGGGGGAGCTGGGCCTACAATGAGCAGTTCTTC
many	TRBV2	TRBJ2-7	TRBD2	CAKSGTSGSYEQYF	TGTGCCAAATCGGGGACTAGCGGTTCCTACGAGCAGTACTTC
NA	TRBV5-5	TRBJ1-5	TRBD1	CASSLRLTIGGLSQPQHF	TGTGCCAGCAGCTTGCGGTTGACGATAGGGGGCTTAAGTCAGCCCCAGCATTTT
NA	TRBV18	TRBJ2-7	TRBD1	CASSPEGTGVYGQYF	TGTGCCAGCTCACCGGAAGGGACAGGAGTCTACGGGCAGTACTTC
many	TRBV27	TRBJ1-4	TRBD1	CASSPKTGTMIGKLFF	TGTGCCAGCAGTCCAAAGACAGGGACAATGATTGGAAAACTGTTTTTT
NA	TRBV27	TRBJ2-1	NA	CASSLNGDGRGNEQFF	TGTGCCAGCAGTCTAAACGGGGACGGGAGAGGCAATGAGCAGTTCTTC
NA	TRBV6-1	TRBJ2-1	TRBD2	CASSAGTSGRAGNEQFF	TGTGCCAGCAGTGCCGGGACTAGCGGGAGGGCGGGAAATGAGCAGTTCTTC
few	TRBV27	TRBJ2-1	TRBD2	CASSPISGSGVGEQFF	TGTGCCAGCAGCCCGATTAGCGGGAGTGGGGTCGGTGAGCAGTTCTTC
many	TRBV2	TRBJ2-2	NA	CAYPHRATGELFF	TGTGCCTACCCCCACAGGGCAACCGGGGAGCTGTTTTTT